This is a list of T cell receptor beta chains from one sample in a study of neoadjuvant anti-PD-1 for oral cavity cancer. The protocol was immunoSEQ multiplex PCR, while the TCRdb copy is restricted to in-frame clones and leaves out a portion. The sample has over 65,000 clones; 70% to 90% are singletons. The sequences come from PBMCs, collected after nivolumab (anti-PD-1) treatment. All receptors derive from a person aged 35-79 years with oral cavity squamous cell carcinoma. Both conserved end residues are part of each CDR3. Fields, in order: J gene, clone size, D gene, V gene, CDR3 protein, CDR3 DNA. A D gene is named only where the DNA matches it firmly. The size field is filled for only some rows; it gives once, few, many or a size class.

j_call: TRBJ1-1
clone_size: .
d_call: TRBD1
v_call: TRBV7-9
cdr3_aa: CASSKPDRGGNTEAFF
cdr3_nt: TGTGCCAGCAGCAAACCCGACAGGGGAGGGAACACTGAAGCTTTCTTT

j_call: TRBJ1-1
clone_size: .
d_call: .
v_call: TRBV6-5
cdr3_aa: CASRPAGRGTEAFF
cdr3_nt: TGTGCCAGCCGCCCCGCGGGAAGGGGCACTGAAGCTTTCTTT

j_call: TRBJ1-1
clone_size: .
d_call: .
v_call: TRBV4-1
cdr3_aa: CASSQTGALNTEAFF
cdr3_nt: TGCGCCAGCAGCCAGACCGGGGCTTTGAACACTGAAGCTTTCTTT

j_call: TRBJ1-2
clone_size: .
d_call: .
v_call: TRBV14
cdr3_aa: CASSRGGVYGYTF
cdr3_nt: TGTGCCAGCAGCCGGGGAGGGGTCTATGGCTACACCTTC

j_call: TRBJ2-7
clone_size: .
d_call: TRBD1
v_call: TRBV5-1
cdr3_aa: CASSTGQEADEQYF
cdr3_nt: TGCGCCAGCAGCACCGGACAGGAGGCGGACGAGCAGTACTTC

j_call: TRBJ1-1
clone_size: .
d_call: .
v_call: TRBV29-1
cdr3_aa: CSVERGGATEAFF
cdr3_nt: TGCAGCGTTGAAAGGGGGGGGGCCACTGAAGCTTTCTTT

j_call: TRBJ2-1
clone_size: .
d_call: TRBD1
v_call: TRBV5-1
cdr3_aa: CASSLGDRGVHEQFF
cdr3_nt: TGCGCCAGCAGCTTAGGGGACAGGGGGGTGCATGAGCAGTTCTTC

j_call: TRBJ1-5
clone_size: .
d_call: .
v_call: TRBV6-1
cdr3_aa: CASSEYGMRSNQPQHF
cdr3_nt: TGTGCCAGCAGTGAGTACGGGATGAGAAGCAATCAGCCCCAGCATTTT

j_call: TRBJ1-2
clone_size: .
d_call: .
v_call: TRBV5-5
cdr3_aa: CASNDRTTDFRYTF
cdr3_nt: TGTGCCAGCAACGACCGGACAACCGACTTTCGTTACACCTTC

j_call: TRBJ2-1
clone_size: once
d_call: .
v_call: TRBV27
cdr3_aa: CASSFFQYNEQFF
cdr3_nt: TGTGCCAGCAGTTTTTTTCAGTACAATGAGCAGTTCTTC

j_call: TRBJ2-7
clone_size: few
d_call: TRBD1
v_call: TRBV6-5
cdr3_aa: CASSPGQSYEQYF
cdr3_nt: TGTGCCAGCAGCCCGGGACAGTCCTACGAGCAGTACTTC

j_call: TRBJ1-3
clone_size: .
d_call: .
v_call: TRBV6-5
cdr3_aa: CASSRPGRTTTIYF
cdr3_nt: TGTGCCAGCAGCCGTCCGGGACGAACAACCACCATATATTTT

j_call: TRBJ2-7
clone_size: few
d_call: TRBD1
v_call: TRBV2
cdr3_aa: CASSGDRTANEQYF
cdr3_nt: TGTGCCAGCAGTGGGGACAGGACGGCCAACGAGCAGTACTTC

j_call: TRBJ2-5
clone_size: .
d_call: .
v_call: TRBV29-1
cdr3_aa: CSVTPLARETQYF
cdr3_nt: TGCAGCGTCACCCCACTAGCTCGAGAGACCCAGTACTTC

j_call: TRBJ2-7
clone_size: few
d_call: TRBD2
v_call: TRBV4-1
cdr3_aa: CASSQDWREGEQYF
cdr3_nt: TGCGCCAGCAGCCAAGATTGGAGGGAGGGCGAGCAGTACTTC

j_call: TRBJ1-2
clone_size: .
d_call: .
v_call: TRBV9
cdr3_aa: CASSVAAGAFYGYTF
cdr3_nt: TGTGCCAGCAGCGTAGCGGCAGGGGCATTCTATGGCTACACCTTC

j_call: TRBJ1-1
clone_size: .
d_call: .
v_call: TRBV27
cdr3_aa: CASSLRERTEAFF
cdr3_nt: TGTGCCAGCAGTTTACGGGAAAGGACTGAAGCTTTCTTT

j_call: TRBJ2-7
clone_size: .
d_call: TRBD2
v_call: TRBV19
cdr3_aa: CASRTSGAYEQYF
cdr3_nt: TGTGCCAGTAGGACTAGCGGTGCCTACGAGCAGTACTTC

j_call: TRBJ2-1
clone_size: .
d_call: TRBD1
v_call: TRBV29-1
cdr3_aa: CSVGTGLYNEQFF
cdr3_nt: TGCAGCGTCGGGACAGGGCTATACAATGAGCAGTTCTTC

j_call: TRBJ2-3
clone_size: .
d_call: .
v_call: TRBV5-5
cdr3_aa: CASSLPRFGDTQYF
cdr3_nt: TGTGCCAGCAGCTTGCCCCGATTTGGAGATACGCAGTATTTT